Below, one T cell receptor (beta chain) is given with its context. The antigen remains undetermined. In alopecia areata patients, both lesional scalp punch biopsies and peripheral blood were collected. This sample was included in a study of CD8+ T cells in alopecia areata. Overall study: Treated patients were dosed with oral tofacitinib, taking 5 to 10 mg twice daily.

Study-level findings and limits: Relative to mice, TCR sharing across patients was less clear, a difference possibly HLA-related. Elevated clonality characterized lesional scalp relative to normal scalp, particularly in alopecia totalis/universalis.

The V gene's germline CDR1 is DFQATT and CDR2 SNEGSKA (reference sequence). Trimming took 3 bases from V and 5 from J, leaving 8 bases between them. This CDR3 spans 11 amino acids. After isolation, RNA underwent reverse transcription to generate cDNA as the sequencing template. Produced via immunoSEQ multiplex PCR; TCRdb's table is partial and in-frame only. Of 7,500 to 10,000 clones in the sample, 67% were seen once. What was sequenced was skin. J is TRBJ2-7 and V is TRBV20-1; D is undetermined. This clonotype originated in a human donor with alopecia areata. This CDR3 is CSARTRDEQYF. The CDR3 DNA reads TGCAGTGCTAGGACACGGGACGAGCAGTACTTC.